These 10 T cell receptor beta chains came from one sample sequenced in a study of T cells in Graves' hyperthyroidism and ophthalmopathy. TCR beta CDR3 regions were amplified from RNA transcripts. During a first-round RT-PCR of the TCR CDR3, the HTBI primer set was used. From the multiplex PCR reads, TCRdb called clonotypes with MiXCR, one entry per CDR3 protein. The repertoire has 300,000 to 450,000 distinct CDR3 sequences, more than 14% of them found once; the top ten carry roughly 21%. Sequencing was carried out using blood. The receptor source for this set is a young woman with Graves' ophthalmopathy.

CDR3 bases: TGTGCCACCAGCAGAGAGGATGTAGGCTTTAACTATGGCTACACCTTC. It encodes CATSREDVGFNYGYTF. V is TRBV15 and J is TRBJ1-2, with D unclear. Germline lookup yields CDR1 LNHNV and CDR2 YYDKDF (reference sequence). V lost 0 bases and J 1 base, leaving 12 bases between the germline ends. The CDR3 covers 16 residues. The entire variable domain, with the rest obtained from reference TRBV15 and TRBJ1-2, is as follows: DAMVIQNPRYQVTQFGKPVTLSCSQTLNHNVMYWYQQKSSQAPKLLFHYYDKDFNNEADTPDNFQSRRPNTSFCFLDIRSPGLGDTAMYLCATSREDVGFNYGYTFGSGTRLTVV.

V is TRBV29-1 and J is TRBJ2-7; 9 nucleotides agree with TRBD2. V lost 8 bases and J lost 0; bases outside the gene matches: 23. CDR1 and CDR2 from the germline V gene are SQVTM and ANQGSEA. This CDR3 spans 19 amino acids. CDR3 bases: TGCAGCACGGAGAGGGCGGGGGGGGGAAAAAGAGGATTCTCCTACGAGCAGTACTTC. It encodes CSTERAGGGKRGFSYEQYF.

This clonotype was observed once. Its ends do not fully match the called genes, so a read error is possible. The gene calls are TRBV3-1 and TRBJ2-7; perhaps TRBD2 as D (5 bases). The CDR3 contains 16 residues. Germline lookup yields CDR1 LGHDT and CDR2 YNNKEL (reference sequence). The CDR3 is CASIQDSAADSYGQYF. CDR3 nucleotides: TGTGCCAGCATCCAGGATTCGGCGGCGGACTCCTACGGGCAGTACTTC.

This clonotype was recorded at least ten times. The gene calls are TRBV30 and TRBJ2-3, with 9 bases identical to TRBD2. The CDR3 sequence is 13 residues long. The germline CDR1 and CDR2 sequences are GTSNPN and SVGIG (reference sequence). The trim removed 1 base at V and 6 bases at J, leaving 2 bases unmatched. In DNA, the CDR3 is TGTGCCTGGAGTGCCCTAGCGGGGGATACGCAGTATTTT. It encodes CAWSALAGDTQYF.

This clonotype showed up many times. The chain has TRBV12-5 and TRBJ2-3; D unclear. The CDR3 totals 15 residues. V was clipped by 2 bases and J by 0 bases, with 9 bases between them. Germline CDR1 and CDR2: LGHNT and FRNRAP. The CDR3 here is CASGLLVLSTDTQYF. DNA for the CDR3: TGTGCTAGTGGTTTGTTAGTCCTTAGCACAGATACGCAGTATTTT.

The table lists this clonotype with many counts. The CDR3 bases are TGCGCCAGCAGCTTGACAGGGGGCGCCTCTGGAAACACCATATATTTT. Translation: CASSLTGGASGNTIYF. The chain has TRBV5-1 and TRBJ1-3, with 9 nucleotides matching TRBD1. Germline CDR1 reads SGHRS; CDR2 reads YFSETQ. The junction had 2 bases not matched to a gene; V was cut back by 1 base and J by 0 bases. The CDR3 is made up of 16 amino acids. The variable domain in full, with the rest retrieved from reference TRBV5-1 and TRBJ1-3, is KAGVTQTPRYLIKTRGQQVTLSCSPISGHRSVSWYQQTPGQGLQFLFEYFSETQRNKGNFPGRFSGRQFSNSRSEMNVSTLELGDSALYLCASSLTGGASGNTIYFGEGSWLTVV.

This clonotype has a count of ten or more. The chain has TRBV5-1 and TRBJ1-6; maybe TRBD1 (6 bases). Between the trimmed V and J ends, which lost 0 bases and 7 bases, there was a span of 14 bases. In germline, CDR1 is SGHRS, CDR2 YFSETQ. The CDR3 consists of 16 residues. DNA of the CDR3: TGCGCCAGCAGCTTGGTTCGGGGGGGGGCCAATTCACCCCTCCACTTT. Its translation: CASSLVRGGANSPLHF.

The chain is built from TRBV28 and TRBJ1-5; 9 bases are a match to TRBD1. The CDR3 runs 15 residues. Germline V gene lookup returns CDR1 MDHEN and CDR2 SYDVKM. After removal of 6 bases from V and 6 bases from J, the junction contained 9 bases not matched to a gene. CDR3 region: CASRKRTGVVQPQHF. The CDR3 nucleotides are TGTGCCAGCAGGAAACGGACAGGGGTTGTTCAGCCCCAGCATTTT.

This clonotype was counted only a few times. This CDR3 is CASRSWTSGGTLSTDTQYF. The CDR3 region has the DNA TGTGCCAGCAGATCCTGGACTAGCGGGGGGACCCTTAGCACAGATACGCAGTATTTT. The rearrangement joins TRBV27 to TRBJ2-3, with 14 bases that match TRBD2. Germline CDR1 is MNHEY and CDR2 is SMNVEV (reference sequence). The CDR3 runs to 19 residues. V lost 6 bases and J lost 0; bases outside the gene matches: 11.

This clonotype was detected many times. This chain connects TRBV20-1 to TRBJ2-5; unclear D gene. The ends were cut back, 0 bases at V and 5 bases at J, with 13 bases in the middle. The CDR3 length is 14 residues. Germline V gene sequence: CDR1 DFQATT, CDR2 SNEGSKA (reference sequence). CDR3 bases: TGCAGTGCTAGAGAGGGTGTGGGCGCCGAGACCCAGTACTTC. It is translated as CSAREGVGAETQYF.